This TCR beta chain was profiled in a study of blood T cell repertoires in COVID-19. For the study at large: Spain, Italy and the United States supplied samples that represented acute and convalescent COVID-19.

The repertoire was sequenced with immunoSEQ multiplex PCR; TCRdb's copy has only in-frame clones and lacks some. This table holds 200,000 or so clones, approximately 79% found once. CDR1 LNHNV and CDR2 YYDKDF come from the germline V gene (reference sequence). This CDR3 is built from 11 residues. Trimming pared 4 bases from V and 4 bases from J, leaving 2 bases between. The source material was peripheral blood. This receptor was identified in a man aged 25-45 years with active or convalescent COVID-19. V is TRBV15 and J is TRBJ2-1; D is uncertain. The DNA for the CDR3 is TGTGCCACCAGCATATACAATGAGCAGTTCTTC. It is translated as CATSIYNEQFF.